This TCR beta chain was obtained from a study of diagnostic markers for celiac disease (TCRdb year 2020). Sequencing used an Illumina MiSeq. Through TCRdb reprocessing, the reads give one entry per CDR3 protein sequence; DNA is omitted. The table held for this sample gives about 1,500 distinct CDR3 sequences. 12% to 15% of the sample goes to the ten largest clones. No count is recorded, but by frequency this clonotype is large (0.1 to 1%). What this receptor recognizes is not known. Counted from cysteine to phenylalanine, this CDR3 has 16 amino acids. Only the protein sequence is given. The material sequenced was either unsorted cells or a sorted T cell fraction (not recorded which). This TCR derives from a human donor. Recombination linked TRBV12-3 or TRBV12-4 to TRBJ1-1; the D call from TCRdb, TRBD1, cannot be confirmed without DNA. CDR3 reads: CASRPNEGAKNTEAFF.